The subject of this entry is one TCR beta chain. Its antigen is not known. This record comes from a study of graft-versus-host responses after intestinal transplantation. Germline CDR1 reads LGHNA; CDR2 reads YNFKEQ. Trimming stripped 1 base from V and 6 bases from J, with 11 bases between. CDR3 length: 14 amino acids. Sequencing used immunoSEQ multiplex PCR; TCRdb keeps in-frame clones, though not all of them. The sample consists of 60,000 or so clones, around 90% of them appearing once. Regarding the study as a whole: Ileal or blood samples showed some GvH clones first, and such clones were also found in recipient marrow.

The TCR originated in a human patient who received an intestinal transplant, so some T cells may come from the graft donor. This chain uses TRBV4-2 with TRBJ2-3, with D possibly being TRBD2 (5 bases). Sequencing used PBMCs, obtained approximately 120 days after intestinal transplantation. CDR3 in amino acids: CASSQGRGGDTQYF. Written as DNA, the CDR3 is TGTGCCAGCAGCCAAGGACGAGGAGGCGATACGCAGTATTTT.